Listed below are T cell receptor beta chains from one sample, sequenced in a study of CD8 T cells in Susac syndrome. TCRdb re-derived calls from the immunoSEQ multiplex PCR reads in MiXCR, one entry per CDR3 protein. In the table there are around 150,000 distinct CDR3 sequences, approximately 95% of which are singletons. Material for sequencing was CD8+ T cells from PBMCs. The origin of the receptors is a human donor with Susac syndrome. The CDR3 runs from the conserved cysteine through the conserved F or W. A D gene is named only where the DNA matches it firmly. Some rows mark clone size as missing; the rest say once, few, many or name a class of expanded clone.

CDR3 DNA	CDR3 protein	D gene	clone size	V gene	CDR3 length	J gene
TGTGCCAGCAGCTTGATGGGACCAGCAGAAGCTTTCTTT	CASSLMGPAEAFF	-	-	TRBV5-4	13	TRBJ1-1
TGTGCCAGCAGCTTCAAGCGCCCGGAGGGTGGGGCCAACGTCCTGACTTTC	CASSFKRPEGGANVLTF	-	-	TRBV13	17	TRBJ2-6
TGTGCCAGCAGCCCGCAAAGTGGTGCCTATGGCTACACCTTC	CASSPQSGAYGYTF	-	once	TRBV11-3	14	TRBJ1-2
TGTGCCAGCAGTTACTCGACAGGATTCGGCTACACCTTC	CASSYSTGFGYTF	-	-	TRBV6-6	13	TRBJ1-2
TGTGCCAGCAGTTTCCCCCGGGACAGGGGTAACAATGAGCAGTTCTTC	CASSFPRDRGNNEQFF	TRBD1	-	TRBV28	16	TRBJ2-1
TGTGCCAGCAGTAGAATTCAACATGAGCAGTTCTTC	CASSRIQHEQFF	-	-	TRBV2	12	TRBJ2-1
TGTGCCAGCAGTTTATCCCGCTTCGGGCCAAACACAGATACGCAGTATTTT	CASSLSRFGPNTDTQYF	-	-	TRBV28	17	TRBJ2-3
TGTGCCAGTATTTCCGACAGAGACACTGAAGCTTTCTTT	CASISDRDTEAFF	-	-	TRBV19	13	TRBJ1-1
TGTGCCTTAAAGGAGGTTAGCGGGAGAGATGAGCAGTTCTTC	CALKEVSGRDEQFF	TRBD2	once	TRBV2	14	TRBJ2-1
TGTGCCAGCTCAAGATTCCCGCAGAGCCTTTGTTGTTTCTTT	CASSRFPQSLCCFF	-	-	TRBV18	14	TRBJ1-1
TGTGCCAGCAGTGAGTCTGTTAGCTCCTACGAGCAGTACTTC	CASSESVSSYEQYF	-	-	TRBV25-1	14	TRBJ2-7
TGTGCCAGCAGGAAGACAGGGGGGAATAATCAGCCCCAGCATTTT	CASRKTGGNNQPQHF	TRBD1	-	TRBV6-5	15	TRBJ1-5
TGCAGCGTTGAAGGACTAGCGGGAGGGCCAGGGACCCAGTACTTC	CSVEGLAGGPGTQYF	TRBD2	-	TRBV29-1	15	TRBJ2-5
TGTGCCAGCAGCTTGGACTCCGGGACCCAGTACTTC	CASSLDSGTQYF	-	-	TRBV5-4	12	TRBJ2-5
TGTGCCACCAGTGATTTTGGGACGGACTACAATGAGCAGTTCTTC	CATSDFGTDYNEQFF	-	-	TRBV24-1	15	TRBJ2-1
TGTGCCACTTCGGACGGTCGGGAGCAGTACTTC	CATSDGREQYF	-	-	TRBV5-4	11	TRBJ2-7
TGTGCCAGCAGCCCACTAGCGCCTCTCGCCCAGTACTTC	CASSPLAPLAQYF	TRBD2	-	TRBV6-5	13	TRBJ2-5
TGTGCCAGCAGCTTTAGCCCGGACAACCCCTACGAGCAGTACTTC	CASSFSPDNPYEQYF	-	-	TRBV5-6	15	TRBJ2-7
TGTGCCAGCAGCAGCCCGGGGGGCGGGGGGTACGAGCAGTACTTC	CASSSPGGGGYEQYF	TRBD2	-	TRBV7-8	15	TRBJ2-7
TGTGCCAGCAGCTTGGTGGGAGTATCCCACAATGAGCAGTTCTTC	CASSLVGVSHNEQFF	-	-	TRBV7-9	15	TRBJ2-1
TGTGCCTCAGGGGCTGACCACAATGAGCAGTTCTTC	CASGADHNEQFF	-	once	TRBV30	12	TRBJ2-1
TGTGCCACCAGCGATAGAGTAGGCTATTACAATGAGCAGTTCTTC	CATSDRVGYYNEQFF	-	once	TRBV15	15	TRBJ2-1
TGTGCCAGTAGAGTAGTGGAGTATAGCAATCAGCCCCAGCATTTT	CASRVVEYSNQPQHF	-	-	TRBV19	15	TRBJ1-5
TGTGCCAGCAGCCCGACTAGCGGGAGGTCCGAGGATATAGAGACCCAGTACTTC	CASSPTSGRSEDIETQYF	TRBD2	-	TRBV7-8	18	TRBJ2-5
TGTGCCAGCAGTCCCGGAGTAGGGCAGGGCTTC	CASSPGVGQGF	-	-	TRBV11-2	11	TRBJ2-1
TGTGCCAGCAGTTCCACAGATGAGCAGTACTTC	CASSSTDEQYF	-	-	TRBV12-3/TRBV12-4	11	TRBJ2-7
TGTGCCAGCAGTTATTCAGCTAGCGTATACAATGAGCAGTTCTTC	CASSYSASVYNEQFF	-	-	TRBV6-5	15	TRBJ2-1
TGCAGCGTAGCCCGGACAGACTACACCGGGGAGCTGTTTTTT	CSVARTDYTGELFF	-	-	TRBV29-1	14	TRBJ2-2
TGTGCCAGCAGCTTAGGCCGTGGGGTAGCGGATTACAATGAGCAGTTCTTC	CASSLGRGVADYNEQFF	-	-	TRBV11-2	17	TRBJ2-1
TGTGCCAGCTCCCAGGACTCGGGGCAGCCCCAGCATTTT	CASSQDSGQPQHF	-	-	TRBV6-5	13	TRBJ1-5
TGTGCCAGCACCTCTGGATCTGGGGCCAACGTCCTGACTTTC	CASTSGSGANVLTF	-	-	TRBV7-9	14	TRBJ2-6
TGTGCCAGCAGCCAAGTTAGGACTAGCGCCACAGATACGCAGTATTTT	CASSQVRTSATDTQYF	TRBD2	-	TRBV3-1	16	TRBJ2-3
TGTGCCAGCAGCCAAGATTCGCGCGGGGATGAGCAGTTCTTC	CASSQDSRGDEQFF	-	-	TRBV14	14	TRBJ2-1
TGTGCCAGCAGCGGTGGGCCTCATACGCAGTATTTT	CASSGGPHTQYF	-	-	TRBV11-2	12	TRBJ2-3
TGTGCCAGCAGTTTCTTGGGACAGAAAAAAAATCAGCCCCAGCATTTT	CASSFLGQKKNQPQHF	TRBD1	-	TRBV12-3/TRBV12-4	16	TRBJ1-5
TGTGCCAGCAGCTTAGCCCCCCTTGGCCAGCCCCAGCATTTT	CASSLAPLGQPQHF	-	-	TRBV7-8	14	TRBJ1-5
TGTGCCAGCAGCTCAAGCGGGAGACTTTACAATGAGCAGTTCTTC	CASSSSGRLYNEQFF	TRBD2	-	TRBV5-6	15	TRBJ2-1
TGCAGCATCGGAGGTGAGGGGGCGAATGGCTACACCTTC	CSIGGEGANGYTF	TRBD1	once	TRBV29-1	13	TRBJ1-2
TGCAGTGCGGACCCCTTAGCGGGAGGGCCAGAGACCCAGTACTTC	CSADPLAGGPETQYF	TRBD2	-	TRBV20-1	15	TRBJ2-5
TGTGCCAGCAGCTTAGGAGGGGACTCCAGCTCCTACAATGAGCAGTTCTTC	CASSLGGDSSSYNEQFF	-	once	TRBV7-8	17	TRBJ2-1
TGCAGCGCCGTCGGGACAGGGGTCTACGAGCAGTACTTC	CSAVGTGVYEQYF	TRBD1	-	TRBV29-1	13	TRBJ2-7
TGTGCCACCAGTGATTTGGGGGGAAATAAGAGCTCTGGGGCCAACGTCCTGACTTTC	CATSDLGGNKSSGANVLTF	-	-	TRBV24-1	19	TRBJ2-6
TGCGCCAGCAGCCAAGAGGCGGGGAGGTACGAGCAGTACTTC	CASSQEAGRYEQYF	-	-	TRBV4-1	14	TRBJ2-7
TGTGCCAGTAGCGGACAAGAGACCCAGTACTTC	CASSGQETQYF	-	few	TRBV19	11	TRBJ2-5
TGTGCCACCACCGTAGACCGGGACGCTTCTGGCTACACCTTC	CATTVDRDASGYTF	-	-	TRBV4-2	14	TRBJ1-2
TGTGCCAGCAGTTACTCGAACGGAGCTGGGGCCAACGTCCTGACTTTC	CASSYSNGAGANVLTF	-	-	TRBV6-5	16	TRBJ2-6
TGCGCCAGCAGCCAACGACTAGCGGGACCCGGGGAGCTGTTTTTT	CASSQRLAGPGELFF	TRBD2	-	TRBV4-1	15	TRBJ2-2
TGTGCCAGCAGCGAGGGACTGGCTTACAATGAGCAGTTCTTC	CASSEGLAYNEQFF	-	-	TRBV9	14	TRBJ2-1
TGTGCCAGCAGTTTACCCGGACTAGCGGTAGGCGATGAGCAGTTCTTC	CASSLPGLAVGDEQFF	TRBD2	-	TRBV28	16	TRBJ2-1